The clone carrying this T cell receptor beta chain has a handful of counts. The antigen is not known. TCRdb analysed the 5' RACE reads with MiXCR anew, one entry per CDR3 protein. The data hold hundreds of thousands of distinct CDR3 sequences, with roughly a fifth observed a single time. The data were obtained in a study of T cells after yellow fever vaccination. The CDR3 contains 15 residues. Germline assignment: CDR1 DFQATT and CDR2 SNEGSKA (reference sequence). General observations from the study: One caveat is that FACS-sorted repertoires could contain abundant clonotypes contaminating from the bulk population.

This chain joins TRBV20-1 and TRBJ1-4; D possibly corresponds to TRBD1 (5 bases). The origin of this receptor is a man aged 25 to 45 who received the YFV17D yellow fever vaccine. The material sequenced was PBMCs, taken 15 days after the yellow fever booster vaccination. In nucleotides, the CDR3 is TGCCTGCCTCAGAAAGGGGACCTAGTTAATGAAAAACTGTTTTTT. Translating gives CLPQKGDLVNEKLFF.